The source of this T cell receptor (beta chain) is a study of T cell responses to AZD1222 COVID-19 vaccine. Libraries were prepared by immunoSEQ multiplex PCR; TCRdb keeps only in-frame clonotypes and omits some of them. The sample comprises some 200,000 clones, around 90% of which are singletons, and around 3.6% rests with the top ten. Germline CDR1 and CDR2: SGDLS and YYNGEE. Trimming left V 3 bases short and J 2 bases short, with 11 bases between. The CDR3 spans 14 residues. Study results and caveats: Increased Spike-specific TCR breadth and depth were observed after two AZD1222 doses.

A note on this clone: Its specificity is unknown.

The clonotype originates from an adult who received the MenACWY meningococcal vaccine as a control. The sequencing here drew on peripheral blood, taken 28 days after the second dose of the MenACWY control vaccine. The chain recombines TRBV9 with TRBJ2-5; tentatively, D is TRBD1 (5 bases). CDR3 DNA sequence: TGTGCCAGCAGCGCCGACAGCCTTCAAGAGACCCAGTACTTC. This encodes CASSADSLQETQYF.